Below are 17 T cell receptor beta chains sequenced from a single sample in a study of CD8 T cells in ankylosing spondylitis. TCRdb reprocessed the 5' RACE reads with MiXCR, giving one entry per CDR3 protein. The repertoire consists of around 150,000 distinct CDR3 sequences, with 25% to 35% occurring once and the leading ten covering 6%. What was sequenced was synovial fluid, either unsorted or a sorted T cell fraction (not recorded which). Source of these receptors: a male donor with ankylosing spondylitis.

The chain uses TRBV7-9 and TRBJ2-3, with TRBD2 identical over 8 bases. This CDR3 comprises 15 residues. J lost 5 bases, V lost 1 base, and 5 bases had no gene match. CDR1 SEHNR and CDR2 FQNEAQ come from the germline V gene (reference sequence). The CDR3: CASSLGVGTRDTQYF. Here the CDR3 DNA reads TGTGCCAGCAGCTTAGGTGTCGGGACTAGAGATACGCAGTATTTT. The full variable domain, with the rest looked up from reference TRBV7-9 and TRBJ2-3, is DTGVSQNPRHKITKRGQNVTFRCDPISEHNRLYWYRQTLGQGPEFLTYFQNEAQLEKSRLLSDRFSAERPKGSFSTLEIQRTEQGDSAMYLCASSLGVGTRDTQYFGPGTRLTVL.

In its sample, this clonotype was seen a few times. In nucleotides, the CDR3 is TGTGCCAGCAGTAGGAGGGGCACCGGGGAGCTGTTTTTT. Its protein is CASSRRGTGELFF. The V and J genes are TRBV27 and TRBJ2-2; perhaps TRBD2 as D (6 bases). The V end lost 5 bases, the J end lost 4 bases, and 8 bases lay between the germline ends. The CDR3 extends over 13 amino acids. Per germline, CDR1 MNHEY and CDR2 SMNVEV (reference sequence).

The V gene is TRBV7-9, the J gene TRBJ2-3; D gene ambiguous. V was clipped by 5 bases and J by 5 bases, with 14 bases between them. This CDR3 comprises 14 residues. CDR1 is SEHNR, CDR2 FQNEAQ, per germline (reference sequence). CDR3 loop: CASSLRTIGDTQYF. The CDR3, as DNA: TGTGCCAGCAGCCTCCGGACGATCGGAGATACGCAGTATTTT.

This clonotype was detected a few times. The chain carries TRBV7-2 and TRBJ2-7; 11 nucleotides agree with TRBD2. Trimming cost V 7 bases and J 2 bases; bases outside gene matches: 4. The CDR3 is 14 residues long. Germline CDR1 SGHTA, CDR2 FQGNSA. In DNA, the CDR3 is TGTGCCAGCAATCTAGCGGGGGGCCCCTACGAGCAGTACTTC. This encodes CASNLAGGPYEQYF.

CDR3 DNA: TGTGCCAGCAGCCGACGACAGGGTTCCTACGAGCAGTACTTC. Residues: CASSRRQGSYEQYF. The chain recombines TRBV7-6 with TRBJ2-7; 7 bases match TRBD1. The germline CDR1 and CDR2 sequences are SGHVS and FNYEAQ. CDR3 length equals 14 residues. The V and J ends lost 5 bases and 1 base, in that order; junction bases with no gene match: 5.

V usage is TRBV5-4 and J usage is TRBJ2-2, with D perhaps assigned TRBD1 or TRBD2 (5 bases each). V was shortened by 0 bases and J by 5 bases, with 11 bases between the two germline ends. Germline CDR1 is SGHNT and CDR2 is YYREEE (reference sequence). The CDR3 runs to 15 residues. CDR3 loop: CASSLVGEGTGELFF. The CDR3 bases are TGTGCCAGCAGCTTGGTGGGGGAAGGAACCGGGGAGCTGTTTTTT.

V is TRBV2 and J is TRBJ2-1; TRBD2 agrees at 7 bases. Unmatched junction bases numbered 2, after V lost 7 bases and J lost 5 bases. The CDR3 covers 12 residues. Germline-derived CDR1 and CDR2 are SNHLY and FYNNEI. The CDR3 DNA reads TGTGCCAGCAAGCGGGGAGACAATGAGCAGTTCTTC. This encodes CASKRGDNEQFF. The entire variable domain, with the rest obtained from reference TRBV2 and TRBJ2-1, is as follows: EPEVTQTPSHQVTQMGQEVILRCVPISNHLYFYWYRQILGQKVEFLVSFYNNEISEKSEIFDDQFSVERPDGSNFTLKIRSTKLEDSAMYFCASKRGDNEQFFGPGTRLTVL.

The chain couples TRBV9 to TRBJ2-2; D perhaps matches TRBD1 (5 bases). Germline-derived CDR1 and CDR2 are SGDLS and YYNGEE. The CDR3 contains 14 residues. The V end lost 6 bases, the J end lost 5 bases, and 14 bases lay between the germline ends. For the CDR3, the DNA is TGTGCCAGCACCCAGGGCGACGAGACCGGGGAGCTGTTTTTT. This translates into CASTQGDETGELFF.

The chain links TRBV12-3 or TRBV12-4 to TRBJ1-1, with D unresolved. CDR3 length: 14 amino acids. Trimming cost V 5 bases and J 2 bases, with 12 bases left between them. DNA of the CDR3: TGTGCCAGCAGTAACCGCTTAACAAACACTGAAGCTTTCTTT. Protein sequence: CASSNRLTNTEAFF.

This clonotype has a count of ten or more. The chain uses TRBV29-1 and TRBJ2-1; D remains unclear. The CDR3 runs 12 residues. CDR1 and CDR2 from the germline V gene are SQVTM and ANQGSEA. The V and J ends lost 4 bases and 9 bases respectively, with 13 bases between them. The CDR3 bases are TGCAGCGTTGCCCCAACGATGAGTGAGCAGTTCTTC. Its protein is CSVAPTMSEQFF.

The chain recombines TRBV15 with TRBJ2-5; 8 nucleotides line up with TRBD2. The V segment lost 5 bases and the J segment 5 bases; nucleotides outside the gene matches: 7. CDR1 is LNHNV, CDR2 YYDKDF, per germline (reference sequence). The CDR3 runs to 14 residues. The CDR3 DNA is TGTGCCACCAGCCTCCACCGGGGGGGGGAGACCCAGTACTTC. It encodes CATSLHRGGETQYF. Using reference TRBV15 and TRBJ2-5 for the parts outside the CDR3, the full variable domain is DAMVIQNPRYQVTQFGKPVTLSCSQTLNHNVMYWYQQKSSQAPKLLFHYYDKDFNNEADTPDNFQSRRPNTSFCFLDIRSPGLGDTAMYLCATSLHRGGETQYFGPGTRLLVL.

This clonotype was counted many times. The gene calls are TRBV5-1 and TRBJ1-2, with 11 bases fitting TRBD1. Trimming removed 4 bases from V and 3 bases from J; junction bases left unmatched: 5. This CDR3 comprises 15 residues. Germline V lookup: CDR1 SGHRS, CDR2 YFSETQ. DNA for the CDR3: TGCGCCAGCAGCCCTGGGACAGGGGGATACTATGGCTACACCTTC. This codes for CASSPGTGGYYGYTF.

This clonotype came up a few times. CDR3 in DNA: TGTGCCACCAGTGACCCGACAGGGGGCCTTGGCTACACCTTC. Its protein product is CATSDPTGGLGYTF. The rearrangement uses TRBV24-1 and TRBJ1-2; 10 bases are shared with TRBD1. After removal of 4 bases from V and 7 bases from J, the junction contained 5 bases not matched to a gene. This CDR3 region has 14 residues. In germline, CDR1 is KGHDR, CDR2 SFDVKD.

The V call is TRBV20-1, the J call TRBJ2-5; weak D call: TRBD2 (5 bases). CDR3 length: 13 residues. V gave up 3 bases and J gave up 1 base, with 9 bases separating them. CDR1 and CDR2 (germline): DFQATT, SNEGSKA (reference sequence). The CDR3 DNA is TGCAGTGCTAGCTGGCGGGTCCAAGAGACCCAGTACTTC. Amino acids: CSASWRVQETQYF.

The sample holds many counts of this clonotype. V is TRBV5-1 and J is TRBJ2-7; 8 nucleotides align to TRBD2. This CDR3 is built from 13 residues. V lost 0 bases, J lost 7 bases, and 3 bases stayed unmatched. Per the germline V gene, CDR1 is SGHRS and CDR2 is YFSETQ. This CDR3 reads CASSLDGRGEQYF. DNA of the CDR3: TGCGCCAGCAGCTTGGACGGGAGGGGGGAGCAGTACTTC. Full variable domain (remainder filled in from reference TRBV5-1 and TRBJ2-7): KAGVTQTPRYLIKTRGQQVTLSCSPISGHRSVSWYQQTPGQGLQFLFEYFSETQRNKGNFPGRFSGRQFSNSRSEMNVSTLELGDSALYLCASSLDGRGEQYFGPGTRLTVT.

The chain joins TRBV2 to TRBJ2-2; 8 bases align to TRBD1. The germline gives CDR1 SNHLY, CDR2 FYNNEI. The CDR3 totals 16 residues. J lost 1 base, V lost 6 bases, and 7 bases had no gene match. The CDR3 DNA reads TGTGCCAGCAGCCTACAGGGGGACCAGAACACCGGGGAGCTGTTTTTT. Encoded protein: CASSLQGDQNTGELFF.

This clonotype has just a few counts. The chain is built from TRBV12-3 or TRBV12-4 and TRBJ2-3, with a weak D call TRBD2 (6 bases). V lost 6 bases to trimming and J lost 0 bases, with 13 bases between them. The CDR3 loop spans 15 amino acids. CDR3 in amino acids: CASSLGLPSTDTQYF. For the CDR3, the DNA is TGTGCCAGCAGCCTCGGACTACCTAGCACAGATACGCAGTATTTT.